The clone carrying this T cell receptor (beta chain) appeared many times. The time point is: after trial treatment. Noted treatment: LDRT plus nivolumab, ipilimumab, low-dose cyclophosphamide and aspirin (RACIN trial). Patients who could take part had advanced solid tumors with no tumor-infiltrating lymphocytes. Priming of first-strand cDNA relied on TRAV- and TRBV-specific primers (covering alpha and beta chains). With a constant-region primer and a V-primer adapter, TCRs were subjected to about 20 PCR cycles of amplification. Each CDR3 protein gets one entry after TCRdb re-called the reads with MiXCR. Here the sample spans about 80,000 distinct CDR3 sequences, about 17% being singletons. This sample was taken from a study of low-dose radiotherapy and immunotherapy resistance in tumors. Study in general: A total of 6.5 Gy was given to Cohort 1 as 0.5 Gy per fraction every 2 weeks. Every two weeks, one day ahead of radiation and immunotherapy, cyclophosphamide 200 mg/m2 was given (intravenously).

The material sequenced was PBMCs, taken after low-dose radiotherapy plus immunotherapy. The TCR was taken from a male donor with prostate cancer.

This CDR3 is CSALQGMNTEAFF. The CDR3 nucleotides are TGCAGCGCCCTACAGGGAATGAACACTGAAGCTTTCTTT. This chain joins TRBV29-1 and TRBJ1-1; tentative D call: TRBD1 (6 bases). This CDR3 spans 13 amino acids. CDR1 is SQVTM and CDR2 is ANQGSEA in the germline V gene. Deletions cut 7 bases from V and 0 bases from J, with 12 bases between.